Listed here is a single T cell receptor beta chain. The antigen it binds to is not known. Base qualities are not recorded, but no much larger clone differs from it by a single base. Peripheral blood samples were provided by related bone marrow donors on the day of marrow donation. Peripheral blood and bone marrow mononuclear cells were isolated by Ficoll-Hypaque density centrifugation and were cryopreserved. Sorting of CD4+ and CD8+ T cells, including naive and memory subsets, was performed by FACS on a FACSAria II. The data belong to a study of T cells after posttransplantation cyclophosphamide (dated by TCRdb to 2016 to 2017). For the wider study: Using TRB sequencing, the study followed how the T cell repertoire rebuilt after myeloablative bone marrow transplantation with posttransplantation cyclophosphamide given as GVHD prophylaxis. In 3 patients, TRB sequencing was also performed on up to 3 more blood samples taken 2 to 5.2 years after transplant, and in a handful of patients, pretransplant blood was also TRB-sequenced. Public TRB sequences were checked against a database of over 3,000 sequences associated with responses to pathogens, tumor antigens, self-antigens and alloantigens. Samples from about 33 PTCy-treated patients, along with samples from around 16 of their related bone marrow donors, underwent antigen receptor sequencing. TRA and TRB clonality were tightly correlated in several samples, so subsequent TCR analyses focused on TRB only. Blood from all 30 or so PTCy patients who had 1-year posttransplant specimens underwent TRB sequencing.

What the research found in general, with its limitations: Across roughly 45 patients, recipient CMV seropositivity and CMV reactivation were highly associated with TRB clonality; PTCy diversity was similar to CNI/methotrexate controls. At 1-2 months, donor-recipient similarity was low but rose over the first year, and the later blood repertoires were often dominated by donor CD8+ memory clones. The TRB repertoires of T cells infiltrating skin or GI tract showed only limited overlap with the TRB repertoires of T cells in blood.

TRB sequencing was run on genomic DNA with either the immunoSEQ assay at survey resolution or the hsTCRB kit. The published analysis was carried out like this. The immunoSEQ software handled the initial read processing, while the LymphoSeq R package was used for the repertoire analyses. Clonality was computed as 1 minus normalized Shannon entropy; Gini coefficient was also calculated for each TRB dataset. To infer phenotypes in unsorted samples, TRB sequences from sorted subsets of the recipient or donor were mapped onto the unsorted samples of the same recipient. TCRdb provides this immuneACCESS table in a form limited to in-frame rearrangements. Some clones are lacking; in checked studies, under half of them reflect an unresolved V gene, and why the rest are absent is not known. The D gene and trimming were derived from the DNA, and the V and J assignments and clone size from that table. The sample table contains under 20,000 clones; only one count was recorded for around four fifths of them. The ten biggest clones cover about 9.1% of the sample.

Measured from the cysteine to the phenylalanine, the CDR3 is 14 residues long. This entry keeps only the CDR3 DNA: 42 bases, framed from base 1. CDR1 and CDR2 are read off the germline V gene (reference sequence) as MNHEY and SMNVEV. A distance of 13 bases separates the germline ends of V and J, which lose 1 base and 7 bases respectively. Sample: memory CD4+ T cells sorted from blood. The sequence derives from a man in his thirties or forties in good health and a related stem cell transplant donor. The sequence joins TRBV27 to TRBJ2-5; a weak D assignment points to TRBD1 (6 bases agree). At the DNA level, the sequence is TGTGCCAGCAGTTTATACCGGGACACGGGGACCCAGTACTTC. The resulting protein is CASSLYRDTGTQYF.